This T cell receptor (beta chain) was obtained from a study of CD8+ T cells in alopecia areata. Following RNA extraction, reverse transcription yielded cDNA that acted as the sequencing template. The method was immunoSEQ multiplex PCR; TCRdb's version includes in-frame clones alone and lacks a portion of them. This table has 90,000 to 120,000 clones, roughly 89% appearing once. CDR3 length equals 13 residues. Germline V gene data show CDR1 as MNHEY and CDR2 as SMNVEV (reference sequence). With V trimmed by 6 bases and J by 4 bases, 4 bases remained unmatched. Sample treatment: oral pan-JAK inhibitor, 5-10 mg twice daily. As part of sample collection, lesional scalp punch biopsies and peripheral blood were taken from alopecia areata patients.

The sample here was CD8+ T cells sorted from blood, taken at week 24, from a patient treated with tofacitinib. This chain links TRBV27 with TRBJ2-7; TRBD1 aligns across 9 bases. The clonotype was recovered from a human donor with alopecia areata. The CDR3 is CASRGQGNYEQYF. The CDR3 DNA reads as TGTGCCAGCAGGGGACAGGGTAATTACGAGCAGTACTTC.